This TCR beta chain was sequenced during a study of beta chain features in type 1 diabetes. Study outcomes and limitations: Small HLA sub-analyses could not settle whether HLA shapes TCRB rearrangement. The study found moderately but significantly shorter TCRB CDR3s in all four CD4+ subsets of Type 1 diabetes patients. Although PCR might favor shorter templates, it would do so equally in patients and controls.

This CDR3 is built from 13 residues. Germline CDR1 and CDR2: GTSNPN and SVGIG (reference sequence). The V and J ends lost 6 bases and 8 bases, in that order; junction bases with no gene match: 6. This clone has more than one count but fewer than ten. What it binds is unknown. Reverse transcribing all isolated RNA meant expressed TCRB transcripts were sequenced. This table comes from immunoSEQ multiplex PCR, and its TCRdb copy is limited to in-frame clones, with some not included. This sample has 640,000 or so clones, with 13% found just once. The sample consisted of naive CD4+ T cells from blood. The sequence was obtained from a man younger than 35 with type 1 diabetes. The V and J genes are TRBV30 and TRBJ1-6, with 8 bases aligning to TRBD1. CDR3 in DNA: TGTGCCTGCCACGGGACAGGAGATTCACCCCTCCACTTT. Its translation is CACHGTGDSPLHF.